These T cell receptor beta chains were read from a single sample in a study of CD8+ T cells in alopecia areata. Assay used: immunoSEQ multiplex PCR; TCRdb lists only in-frame clones, some missing. The sample holds around 61,000 clones, approximately 43% seen once. The sample in question was CD8+ T cells sorted from blood, obtained at week 0. The receptors were sampled from a human donor with alopecia areata. Both conserved end residues are part of each CDR3. Fields, in order: D gene, V gene, clone size, J gene, CDR3 DNA, CDR3 protein. D genes are given only for firm matches. Size is omitted from some rows. Given values are once, few, many or a class for expanded clones.

TRBD1	TRBV7-9	few	TRBJ2-7	TGTGCCAGCAGCTTACGTGAGACAGGGAGATACGAGCAGTACTTC	CASSLRETGRYEQYF
-	TRBV4-1	once	TRBJ1-1	TGCGCCAGCAGCCCCACAGTTTTAGACACTGAAGCTTTCTTT	CASSPTVLDTEAFF
-	TRBV6-1	few	TRBJ2-1	TGTGCCAGCAGTGGGCGGGTAGGCTGGGAGGATGAGCAGTTCTTC	CASSGRVGWEDEQFF
-	TRBV15	once	TRBJ2-1	TGTGCCACCAGCAGAGACGATAGGGAGAGCAATGAGCAGTTCTTC	CATSRDDRESNEQFF
-	TRBV19	-	TRBJ2-2	TGTGCCAGTAGTACAGGGCCGTGGGAGCTGTTTTTT	CASSTGPWELFF
-	TRBV7-8	few	TRBJ2-5	TGTGCCAGCAGCTTAGGGGGAATGCCCATAGGGGAGACCCAGTACTTC	CASSLGGMPIGETQYF
-	TRBV19	few	TRBJ2-2	TGTGCCAGTAAAGGCGGGACTTACACCGGGGAGCTGTTTTTT	CASKGGTYTGELFF
-	TRBV7-6	-	TRBJ2-6	TGTGCCAGCAGCTCCTACCGGTCCCATTGGGATGGGGCCAACGTCCTGACTTTC	CASSSYRSHWDGANVLTF
TRBD2	TRBV7-9	-	TRBJ2-7	TGTGCCAGCAGCGTCTACGGGACTAGCTACGAGCAGTACTTC	CASSVYGTSYEQYF
-	TRBV15	-	TRBJ2-5	TGTGCCACCAGCCTACGGAGCCGGGACAACCAAGAGACCCAGTACTTC	CATSLRSRDNQETQYF
-	TRBV30	-	TRBJ2-7	TGTGCATGGAATTCCGGTAGAGCCTACGAGCAGTACTTC	CAWNSGRAYEQYF
TRBD1	TRBV25-1	-	TRBJ2-1	TGTGCCAGCAGCCGGAACAGGGGGCCCAATGAGCAGTTCTTC	CASSRNRGPNEQFF
-	TRBV10-2	-	TRBJ2-7	TGCGCCAGCAGTGAGCTGGAGGGAACGGCCTACGAGCAGTACTTC	CASSELEGTAYEQYF
-	TRBV28	few	TRBJ2-5	TGTGCCAGCAGTTTAGCACAGCTCCAAGAGACCCAGTACTTC	CASSLAQLQETQYF
-	TRBV29-1	few	TRBJ1-2	TGCAGCGTCCGAGACAGGACCTATGGCTACACCTTC	CSVRDRTYGYTF
TRBD1	TRBV29-1	-	TRBJ2-7	TGCAGCGTTGTTAGCCAGGGGGCGACGAACTCCTACGAGCAGTACTTC	CSVVSQGATNSYEQYF
-	TRBV29-1	few	TRBJ2-7	TGCAGCGTTGACGGGGTTGCCGCCGAGCAGTACTTC	CSVDGVAAEQYF
-	TRBV11-2	-	TRBJ2-3	TGTGCCAGCAGCTTAGTTCGGCCAACAGATACGCAGTATTTT	CASSLVRPTDTQYF
-	TRBV30	once	TRBJ2-3	TGTGCCTGGAGTGCTCTTGATTTAGATACGCAGTATTTT	CAWSALDLDTQYF
TRBD2	TRBV2	-	TRBJ2-5	TGTGCCAGCAGTTTTGGACTAGAAGAGACCCAGTACTTC	CASSFGLEETQYF
TRBD2	TRBV29-1	-	TRBJ2-1	TGCAGCGTTCGCCGGGGGACTAGCGGGGCTTACAATGAGCAGTTCTTC	CSVRRGTSGAYNEQFF
-	TRBV19	-	TRBJ2-7	TGTGCCGCTTCCGGGAGCGCCCACGAGCAGTACTTC	CAASGSAHEQYF
-	TRBV7-9	once	TRBJ2-5	TGTGCCAGCAGCGCTACACTAGTAGGGGAGACCCAGTACTTC	CASSATLVGETQYF